The text below deals with one T cell receptor beta chain. The table came from immunoSEQ multiplex PCR; TCRdb's copy has only in-frame clones and leaves some out. The table shows some 1 million clones, with approximately 70% occurring only once. The data were taken from a study of shared clonotypes between healthy human individuals. CDR1 is MGHRA, CDR2 YSYEKL, per germline. V trimming: 0 bases; J trimming: 7 bases; junction bases outside the gene matches: 0. The CDR3 loop spans 14 amino acids. The source is a man younger than 35 in good health. Sequenced input: memory CD4+ T cells sorted from blood. Described subset: CD45RA-negative fraction. This chain uses TRBV4-1 with TRBJ1-6, with TRBD1 matching over 7 bases. In DNA, the CDR3 is TGCGCCAGCAGCCAAGACAGGGGGAATTCACCCCTCCACTTT. Translation gives CASSQDRGNSPLHF.